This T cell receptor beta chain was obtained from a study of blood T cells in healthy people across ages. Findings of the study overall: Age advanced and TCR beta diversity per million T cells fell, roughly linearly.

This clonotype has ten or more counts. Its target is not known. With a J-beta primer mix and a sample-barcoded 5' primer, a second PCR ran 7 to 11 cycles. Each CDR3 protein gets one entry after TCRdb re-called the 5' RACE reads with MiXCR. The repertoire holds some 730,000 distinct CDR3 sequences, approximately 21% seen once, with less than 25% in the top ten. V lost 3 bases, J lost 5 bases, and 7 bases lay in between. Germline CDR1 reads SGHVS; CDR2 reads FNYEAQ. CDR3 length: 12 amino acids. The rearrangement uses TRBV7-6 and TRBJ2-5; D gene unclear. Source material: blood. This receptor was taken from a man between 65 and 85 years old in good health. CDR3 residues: CASSFSWETQYF. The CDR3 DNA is TGTGCCAGCAGCTTTAGTTGGGAGACCCAGTACTTC.